These 24 T cell receptor beta chains were sequenced from one sample in a study of cytomegalovirus exposure and HLA in healthy donors. The PCR employed 60 Vbeta primers together with 13 Jbeta primers. Some clones are missing from TCRdb's copy, which holds only in-frame ones; the method was immunoSEQ multiplex PCR. The sample has around 100,000 clones, about 80% seen once. Material: PBMCs. Receptors were obtained from a female donor in good health and CMV-seropositive.

This chain links TRBV6-1 with TRBJ1-4, with 7 bases aligning to TRBD1. This CDR3 contains 13 residues. Germline CDR1 is MNHNS and CDR2 is SASEGT. The V gene end was trimmed by 7 bases and the J gene end by 4 bases; junction bases not matched to a gene: 3. CDR3 in amino acids: CASTGQYNEKLFF. CDR3 coding DNA: TGTGCCAGCACGGGACAGTATAATGAAAAACTGTTTTTT.

The chain couples TRBV27 to TRBJ2-1, with 10 bases fitting TRBD2. V shed 5 bases, J shed 9 bases, and the junction held 19 bases outside the gene matches. Germline assignment: CDR1 MNHEY and CDR2 SMNVEV (reference sequence). This CDR3 comprises 18 residues. The CDR3 DNA sequence: TGTGCCAGCAGTCCTCTTAGCGGGAGGTCGGTTTGGGGGAGTGAGCAGTTCTTC. Translation gives CASSPLSGRSVWGSEQFF.

DNA of the CDR3: TGCGCCAGCAGCCAAGATCTCCGGACAGGGGGCTACGAGCAGTACTTC. It encodes CASSQDLRTGGYEQYF. The chain combines TRBV4-3 with TRBJ2-7, with 10 bases matching TRBD1. V lost 0 bases, J lost 3 bases, and 5 bases stayed unmatched. CDR3 size: 16 residues. Germline V gene lookup returns CDR1 LGHNA and CDR2 YSLEER.

V and J are TRBV18 and TRBJ2-2, with D uncertain. V was shortened by 1 base and J by 3 bases, with 3 bases between the two germline ends. Germline values: CDR1 KGHSH, CDR2 LQKENI. CDR3 length: 13 residues. This CDR3 reads CASSPLDTGELFF. In DNA, the CDR3 is TGTGCCAGCTCACCACTCGACACCGGGGAGCTGTTTTTT. Full variable domain (remainder filled in from reference TRBV18 and TRBJ2-2): NAGVMQNPRHLVRRRGQEARLRCSPMKGHSHVYWYRQLPEEGLKFMVYLQKENIIDESGMPKERFSAEFPKEGPSILRIQQVVRGDSAAYFCASSPLDTGELFFGEGSRLTVL.

This chain joins TRBV29-1 and TRBJ1-1; D gene unclear. The V and J ends lost 4 bases and 11 bases respectively, with 17 bases between them. Per germline, CDR1 SQVTM and CDR2 ANQGSEA. The CDR3 is 12 amino acids. Here the CDR3 DNA reads TGCAGCGTTGCATTAAGTGGCAGGCTGGCTTTCTTT. Translation gives CSVALSGRLAFF.

The rearrangement links TRBV28 to TRBJ1-5; TRBD1 might be the D (6 bases). With 2 bases removed from V and 6 bases from J, the gap between germline ends came to 11 bases. Per germline, CDR1 MDHEN and CDR2 SYDVKM. The CDR3 sequence is 14 residues long. The CDR3 reads CASSLGAGVQPQHF. CDR3 in DNA: TGTGCCAGCAGTTTAGGGGCAGGGGTTCAGCCCCAGCATTTT.

This clone appeared a single time. The chain joins TRBV28 to TRBJ1-2; 8 bases line up with TRBD1. This CDR3 contains 15 residues. The V and J ends lost 7 bases and 5 bases, in that order; junction bases with no gene match: 12. Germline V lookup: CDR1 MDHEN, CDR2 SYDVKM. CDR3 DNA sequence: TGTGCCAGCATCGTCGGGACAGGCGGTAAATATGGCTACACCTTC. This codes for CASIVGTGGKYGYTF.

This sequence joins TRBV2 and TRBJ1-2; D not resolved. This CDR3 region has 12 residues. Trimming shortened V by 2 bases and J by 8 bases, and 9 bases separated the two germline ends. The germline V gene encodes CDR1 SNHLY and CDR2 FYNNEI. CDR3 coding DNA: TGTGCCAGCAGTGAACGCAGGCTCGGCTACACCTTC. This translates into CASSERRLGYTF.

The CDR3 reads CASSEFRSSYNEQFF. CDR3 in DNA: TGTGCCAGCAGTGAATTTAGGAGCTCCTACAATGAGCAGTTCTTC. This rearrangement joins TRBV2 to TRBJ2-1; D remains unclear. The V end lost 2 bases, the J end lost 0 bases, and 8 bases lay between the germline ends. The CDR3 is 15 residues long. CDR1 is SNHLY and CDR2 is FYNNEI in the germline V gene.

This clone has more than one count but fewer than ten. The CDR3 loop reads CASSPLRGASGGNTQYF. CDR3 in DNA: TGTGCCAGTAGTCCACTTCGAGGGGCTAGCGGGGGAAATACGCAGTATTTT. The chain has TRBV19 and TRBJ2-3, with 10 bases identical to TRBD2. V was clipped by 5 bases and J by 7 bases; unmatched bases: 15. Per germline, CDR1 LNHDA and CDR2 SQIVND (reference sequence). CDR3 length equals 17 residues.

In this sample, this clone turned up once. The chain uses TRBV7-8 and TRBJ2-2, with 8 nucleotides matching TRBD1. J was trimmed by 0 bases and V by 6 bases; bases with no gene match: 18. The germline V gene encodes CDR1 SGHVS and CDR2 FQNEAQ. The CDR3 spans 20 residues. CDR3 in amino acids: CASSSYRDRRRASNTGELFF. DNA for the CDR3: TGTGCCAGCAGTTCGTACCGGGACAGGAGAAGAGCTTCGAACACCGGGGAGCTGTTTTTT.

CDR3 nucleotides: TGTGCCAGCAGCTTCCGTACCGGGACAGCGATACCCTACGAGCAGTACTTC. Encoded protein: CASSFRTGTAIPYEQYF. V gene TRBV5-8 combines with J gene TRBJ2-7, with 7 bases identical to TRBD1. The CDR3 sequence is 17 residues long. With V trimmed by 2 bases and J by 2 bases, 13 bases remained unmatched. Germline V CDR1 and CDR2: SGHTS, YDEGEE. Full variable domain (outside the CDR3, taken from reference TRBV5-8 and TRBJ2-7): EAGVTQSPTHLIKTRGQQATLRCSPISGHTSVYWYQQALGLGLQFLLWYDEGEERNRGNFPPRFSGRQFPNYSSELNVNALELEDSALYLCASSFRTGTAIPYEQYFGPGTRLTVT.

V is TRBV7-2 and J is TRBJ2-1; TRBD1 aligns across 12 bases. In germline, CDR1 is SGHTA, CDR2 FQGNSA. The CDR3 totals 16 residues. The V gene end was trimmed by 1 base and the J gene end by 8 bases; junction bases not matched to a gene: 6. Written as DNA, the CDR3 is TGTGCCAGCAGCTTAGGGGGACAGGGGGCCGGCTATGAGCAGTTCTTC. This encodes CASSLGGQGAGYEQFF.

The V and J genes are TRBV5-1 and TRBJ2-6; TRBD2 matches at 16 bases. Germline V CDR1 and CDR2: SGHRS, YFSETQ. The CDR3 covers 20 residues. J was trimmed by 3 bases and V by 0 bases; bases with no gene match: 6. CDR3 region: CASSLEGLAGGRGGANVLTF. For the CDR3, the DNA is TGCGCCAGCAGCTTGGAGGGACTAGCGGGAGGGCGGGGTGGGGCCAACGTCCTGACTTTC.

This chain links TRBV2 with TRBJ2-5, with a tentative D call TRBD2 (7 bases). Germline V CDR1 and CDR2: SNHLY, FYNNEI. This CDR3 has 13 amino acids. V lost 4 bases and J 5 bases, leaving 11 bases between the germline ends. This CDR3 is CASSGGGLETQYF. In DNA, the CDR3 is TGTGCCAGCAGTGGGGGGGGCCTGGAGACCCAGTACTTC.

The chain links TRBV2 to TRBJ2-3; D is possibly TRBD2 (6 bases). CDR1 SNHLY and CDR2 FYNNEI come from the germline V gene. V lost 7 bases and J 3 bases, leaving 11 bases between the germline ends. The CDR3 contains 13 residues. CDR3 loop: CASMGGVTDTQYF. Written as DNA, the CDR3 is TGTGCCAGCATGGGCGGGGTAACAGATACGCAGTATTTT.

V gene TRBV4-3 combines with J gene TRBJ2-5; 7 bases match TRBD2. The CDR3 has 18 residues. Germline values: CDR1 LGHNA, CDR2 YSLEER. Trimming at V came to 0 bases and at J to 5 bases, leaving 15 bases not matched to a gene. This CDR3 reads CASSQDRPGWRGGETQYF. In DNA form, the CDR3 reads TGCGCCAGCAGCCAAGATCGCCCCGGGTGGCGGGGAGGGGAGACCCAGTACTTC.

The chain carries TRBV28 and TRBJ1-4, with a tentative D call TRBD1 (6 bases). V gave up 2 bases and J gave up 8 bases, with 12 bases separating them. Germline V gene data show CDR1 as MDHEN and CDR2 as SYDVKM. CDR3 size: 14 residues. CDR3 region: CASSLGGAGEKLFF. CDR3 bases: TGTGCCAGCAGTTTAGGGGGGGCCGGCGAAAAACTGTTTTTT.

This rearrangement joins TRBV29-1 to TRBJ1-1; a weak D match, TRBD1 (5 bases). Trimming pared 2 bases from V and 5 bases from J, leaving 15 bases between. Looked up from germline, CDR1 is SQVTM and CDR2 is ANQGSEA. This CDR3 is 14 amino acids long. CDR3 nucleotide sequence: TGCAGCGTTGAAACCCACAGGTCGGCGACTGAAGCTTTCTTT. Its translation: CSVETHRSATEAFF.

As for this clone: Other DNA sequences in this specimen translate into the identical CDR3. The rearrangement joins TRBV18 to TRBJ2-7; 11 bases line up with TRBD1. J was trimmed by 7 bases and V by 2 bases; bases with no gene match: 1. The CDR3 is 13 residues long. CDR1 KGHSH and CDR2 LQKENI come from the germline V gene. CDR3 protein: CASSPRDRGEQYF. CDR3 coding DNA: TGTGCCAGCTCACCAAGGGACAGGGGGGAGCAGTACTTC. The variable domain in full, completed from reference TRBV18 and TRBJ2-7, reads NAGVMQNPRHLVRRRGQEARLRCSPMKGHSHVYWYRQLPEEGLKFMVYLQKENIIDESGMPKERFSAEFPKEGPSILRIQQVVRGDSAAYFCASSPRDRGEQYFGPGTRLTVT.

This clone was observed a handful of times. The chain has TRBV29-1 and TRBJ1-2; D is unresolved. Germline V gene lookup returns CDR1 SQVTM and CDR2 ANQGSEA. The V and J ends lost 4 bases and 0 bases respectively, with 3 bases between them. The CDR3 consists of 11 residues. CDR3 sequence: CSVAANYGYTF. In nucleotides, the CDR3 is TGCAGCGTTGCAGCTAACTATGGCTACACCTTC.

The chain combines TRBV27 with TRBJ2-1; D gene ambiguous. CDR3 size: 12 residues. Germline assignment: CDR1 MNHEY and CDR2 SMNVEV (reference sequence). V was cut by 2 bases and J by 9 bases, with 8 bases left in between. This CDR3 reads CASSLNIGEQFF. Here the CDR3 DNA reads TGTGCCAGCAGTTTAAATATCGGTGAGCAGTTCTTC.

The chain combines TRBV5-5 with TRBJ1-1; 7 nucleotides line up with TRBD1. This CDR3 spans 13 amino acids. J gave up 4 bases and V 4 bases, and 4 bases lay outside the gene matches. Germline V gene data show CDR1 as SGHKS and CDR2 as YYEKEE (reference sequence). Here the CDR3 DNA reads TGTGCCAGCAGCCGACAGGGAGGCACTGAAGCTTTCTTT. It yields the protein CASSRQGGTEAFF.

The chain is built from TRBV7-3 and TRBJ2-3; no firm D call. CDR1 and CDR2 (germline): SGHTA, FQGTGA. The CDR3 covers 12 residues. V was shortened by 2 bases and J by 10 bases, with 10 bases between the two germline ends. Here the CDR3 DNA reads TGTGCCAGCAGCTTAGTCCGAGGAGCGCAGTATTTT. This codes for CASSLVRGAQYF.